This is a list of T cell receptor beta chains from one sample in a study of response to subunit inactivated influenza vaccine. TCRdb reprocessed the RT-PCR reads via MiXCR and lists one record per CDR3 protein. The table lists roughly 540,000 distinct CDR3 sequences, 20% to 25% of them singletons. The same specimen was also included in a second study, on T cells expressing NK-cell markers.

Sequenced here: CD4+ T cells sorted from PBMCs, sampled roughly 13 days after vaccination. Receptors were obtained from a man aged 50-59 years who received an inactivated influenza vaccine. The CDR3 runs from the conserved cysteine through the conserved F or W. The order of the fields is V gene, D gene, clone size, J gene, CDR3 DNA, CDR3 protein. D genes are given only for firm matches. Some rows have no size entry. The others give once, few or many, or a class for an expanded clone.

>TRBV4-2|-|-|TRBJ2-7
TGTGCCAGCAGCCAAGAACTCTTGCGTGGGAGAATTCCCGAGCAGTACTTC
CASSQELLRGRIPEQYF
>TRBV20-1|-|few|TRBJ2-2
TGCAGTGCCGATTATGGGGGAAGGGGCGGGGAGCTGTTTTTT
CSADYGGRGGELFF
>TRBV12-3/TRBV12-4|-|many|TRBJ1-5
TGTGCCAGCAGTTTAAACAGCCGCCAGCATTTT
CASSLNSRQHF
>TRBV7-2|-|-|TRBJ1-4
TGTGCCAGCAGCTTAACGGGGTTGCGTGAAAAACTGTTTTTT
CASSLTGLREKLFF
>TRBV7-2|-|few|TRBJ2-7
TGTGCCAGCAGCCAGTCCGGGGTGCAGTACTTC
CASSQSGVQYF
>TRBV6-5|-|-|TRBJ1-1
TGTGCCAGCAGTTATGACGAAAAGAACACTGAAGCTTTCTTT
CASSYDEKNTEAFF
>TRBV5-1|-|-|TRBJ1-1
TGCGCCAGCAGCTTGTTTGGGGCAGGCCACATGAACACTGAAGCTTTCTTT
CASSLFGAGHMNTEAFF
>TRBV29-1|-|-|TRBJ1-4
TGCAGCGTTGACGACGGCGGCGGCCCCGGACTGTTTTTT
CSVDDGGGPGLFF
>TRBV20-1|TRBD2|-|TRBJ2-2
TGCAGTGCTAGAGATCTAGCGGGGGGGGCCACCGGGGAGCTGTTTTTT
CSARDLAGGATGELFF
>TRBV5-1|-|-|TRBJ2-7
TGCGCCAGCAGCTCGACCCCAGACACGCTCCCCTACGAGCAGTACTTC
CASSSTPDTLPYEQYF
>TRBV4-2|TRBD1|few|TRBJ2-1
TGTGCCAGCAGCCAAGATGGGACAGGGAAGCTGTTGCGGTTCTTC
CASSQDGTGKLLRFF
>TRBV12-3/TRBV12-4|-|many|TRBJ2-3
TGTGCCAGCAGTTTTGCCCTCGGGGGGCCCGCAGATACGCAGTATTTT
CASSFALGGPADTQYF
>TRBV5-4|TRBD1|-|TRBJ2-2
TGTGCCAGCAGCCCCGTAGGACAGGGGGCGAGCGGGGAGCTGTTTTTT
CASSPVGQGASGELFF
>TRBV7-2|-|few|TRBJ2-4
TGTGCCAGCAGCTTAGGGAGCTCTAGGAACATTCAGTACTTC
CASSLGSSRNIQYF
>TRBV7-2|TRBD2|-|TRBJ2-4
TGTGCCAGCAGCTTAGTGACTAGCGGGGGAAACATTCAGTACTTC
CASSLVTSGGNIQYF
>TRBV19|-|few|TRBJ1-1
TGTGCCAGTAGGGACATTTTGAACACTGAAGCTTTCTTT
CASRDILNTEAFF
>TRBV28|-|few|TRBJ2-7
TGTGCCAGCAGTGGGGTGTACGAGCAGTACTTC
CASSGVYEQYF
>TRBV12-3/TRBV12-4|-|-|TRBJ2-5
TGTGCCAGCAGTAAACGGACGGACCAAGAGACCCAGTACTTC
CASSKRTDQETQYF
>TRBV2|-|-|TRBJ2-5
TGTGCCAGCAGGTCCGCATCGGGGGGCGCGGGGAAGGAGACCCAGTACTTC
CASRSASGGAGKETQYF
>TRBV25-1|-|-|TRBJ1-5
TGCACCAGCAGTGCCCACGGGAATCAGCCCCAGCATTTT
CTSSAHGNQPQHF
>TRBV20-1|-|-|TRBJ2-1
TGCAGTGCTAGTCTCGGGCACTACTCCTACAATGAGCAGTTCTTC
CSASLGHYSYNEQFF
>TRBV28|-|-|TRBJ2-5
TGTGCCAGCAGACCCCAGGTCCAGCTCGACATATCTCAAGAGACCCAGTACTTC
CASRPQVQLDISQETQYF
>TRBV7-2|TRBD2|-|TRBJ2-5
TGTGCCAGCAGCTTTGCGGGACTAACCACGCAAGAGACCCAGTACTTC
CASSFAGLTTQETQYF
>TRBV28|-|few|TRBJ2-2
TGTGCCAGCAGTGCTCCGGGACGGGAAAGGGGGACCGGGGAGCTGTTTTTT
CASSAPGRERGTGELFF
>TRBV7-9|TRBD1|few|TRBJ2-7
TGTGCCAGCAGTCCGGGACAGGGATACTACGAGCAGTACTTC
CASSPGQGYYEQYF
>TRBV4-3|-|few|TRBJ2-2
TGCGCCAGCAGCCCTCGCGGGGCTAAGAACACCGGGGAGCTGTTTTTT
CASSPRGAKNTGELFF
>TRBV6-1|-|once|TRBJ1-5
TGTGCCAGCAGCGCAGAACCCAATAGGTTCAGCAATCAGCCCCAGCATTTT
CASSAEPNRFSNQPQHF
>TRBV2|-|-|TRBJ2-5
TGTGCCAGCAGTGAACGTCGGCACCAAGAGACCCAGTACTTC
CASSERRHQETQYF
>TRBV5-1|TRBD2|once|TRBJ2-3
TGCGCCAGCAGCATAGGACTAGAGGGGACAGATACGCAGTATTTT
CASSIGLEGTDTQYF
>TRBV12-3/TRBV12-4|-|few|TRBJ1-5
TGTGCCAGCAAAGCGAGGGTCGCTCAGCCCCAGCATTTT
CASKARVAQPQHF
>TRBV12-3/TRBV12-4|TRBD1|few|TRBJ1-1
TGTGCCAGCAGTTCGTTCACAGGGGCTGCAGCTTTCTTT
CASSSFTGAAAFF
>TRBV5-8|-|-|TRBJ2-7
TGTGCCAGCACATCTCGCCCTGACAGGTTCTACGAGCAGTACTTC
CASTSRPDRFYEQYF
>TRBV3-1|-|-|TRBJ1-1
TGTGCCAGCAGCCCCTCCAGGGTGAACACTGAAGCTTTCTTT
CASSPSRVNTEAFF
>TRBV20-1|TRBD1|-|TRBJ1-1
TGCAGTGCTGGCAGGTCAGGGGGCGCCGTGGGCACTGAAGCTTTCTTT
CSAGRSGGAVGTEAFF
>TRBV7-3|TRBD2|-|TRBJ2-1
TGTGCCAGCAGCTTAGAGAGCGGGAGTTTACATGAGCAGTTCTTC
CASSLESGSLHEQFF
>TRBV12-3/TRBV12-4|TRBD1|few|TRBJ2-2
TGTGCCAGCAGTTTGGAGCAGGGGGCCTTAAGCGGGGAGCTGTTTTTT
CASSLEQGALSGELFF
>TRBV24-1|-|-|TRBJ2-3
TGTGCCACCAGTAGGGGCGCACGGGGGAAGATTGGTACGCAGTATTTT
CATSRGARGKIGTQYF
>TRBV12-3/TRBV12-4|-|-|TRBJ1-1
TGTGCCAGCAGTTTTTACCATGAAGCTTTCTTT
CASSFYHEAFF
>TRBV4-2|TRBD2|few|TRBJ2-1
TGTGCCAGCAGCCAAGAGGGTGGGACTAGCGGGAGAGAGCAGTTCTTC
CASSQEGGTSGREQFF
>TRBV19|-|-|TRBJ2-3
TGTGCCAGTAGTATTCGACAGCGCACAGATACGCAGTATTTT
CASSIRQRTDTQYF
>TRBV9|-|few|TRBJ2-5
TGTGCCAGCAGCCCCCCCTCGGGTACTTCCCAGTACTTC
CASSPPSGTSQYF
>TRBV3-1|-|-|TRBJ2-7
TGTGCCAGCAGCCAAGATGCAGGGAACTACGAGCAGTACTTC
CASSQDAGNYEQYF
>TRBV24-1|-|many|TRBJ2-5
TGTGCCACCAGTGATTTGCGGTTCGGAGGGCAAGAGACCCAGTACTTC
CATSDLRFGGQETQYF
>TRBV5-1|-|-|TRBJ2-7
TGCGCCAGCAGCTTGGAGCAGCTTGGGGCGGACGAGCAGTACTTC
CASSLEQLGADEQYF
>TRBV12-3/TRBV12-4|TRBD1|many|TRBJ2-7
TGTGCCAGCAGGGGACAGACCTACGAGCAGTACTTC
CASRGQTYEQYF